This TCR beta chain is drawn from a study of blood T cell repertoires in COVID-19 (dated by TCRdb to the early 2020s). Looking at the study overall: Samples from collaborators originated in the United States, Italy and Spain and spanned both the acute and convalescent phases of COVID-19. The prospective study material was composed of cDNA or gDNA derived from T cells, B-cell-depleted T cells, or PBMCs. Subjects who had been exposed to COVID-19, were actively infected with it, or had recovered from it provided the deeply sampled blood TCRbeta repertoires that made up the dataset. The repertoires were released in a freely available public database meant as a resource for research on the immune response to SARS-CoV-2. Samples were obtained from the ongoing ImmuneRACE study (first 160 participants) and from over 1,000 subjects provided by 6 global collaborators. Sample metadata almost always included a de-identified subject ID, COVID-19 status, age in years and sex. Where available, HLA class I and class II types were taken from metadata supplied by the sample provider and were not determined by assay-based typing.

Its CDR3 holds 15 amino acids, cysteine through phenylalanine. Just CDR3 DNA is preserved here, 45 bases in frame from base 1. V is pared back by 5 bases and J by 4 bases, with 14 bases lying between the germline termini. For CDR1 and CDR2, the germline V gene (reference sequence) lists LNHDA and SQIVND. The collaborating institutions used their own protocols to collect whole blood in K2EDTA tubes. For TCRbeta analysis, collaborator samples were shipped as frozen whole blood, as isolated PBMCs, or as DNA extracted from either sample type. TCRbeta CDR3 regions were amplified from genomic DNA using the immunoSEQ Assay, a bias-controlled multiplex PCR. Per the source publication's procedure: Nucleated cell counts per sample were estimated from amplification of reference gene primers within the assay. To quantify the absolute abundance of each unique TCRbeta CDR3 rearrangement, sequence reads were collapsed and filtered. For each sample, productive Simpson clonality was calculated as the square root of Simpson's diversity index across productive rearrangements. Sourced from immuneACCESS, this table was stored by TCRdb with only in-frame sequences that have V and J called. A share of the clones is absent; for the studies checked, an unresolved V gene accounts for under half, and the remainder has no known explanation. D and trimming come from the DNA, and the V and J calls and clone size come from that table. Here the sample has some 150,000 clones; around 83% occur a single time. Together, the top ten hold just over 9.5% of the sample.

As concerns this clone: Its antigen is still unknown. No clone much larger than this one lies a single base away; base qualities are absent.

Overall results and qualifications from the work: Clinical and demographic metadata were provided uncurated, with the amount varying by source and participant.

The sequenced sample was peripheral blood. This TCR came from a woman aged 45-65 years with acute or convalescent COVID-19. This receptor chain uses TRBV19 and TRBJ1-4; the D gene remains uncertain. The DNA reads as follows: TGTGCCAGTAGTCGGGGAGGCCTCATTAATGAAAAACTGTTTTTT. It translates to CASSRGGLINEKLFF.